This T cell receptor beta chain was captured by sequencing in a study of shared clonotypes between healthy human individuals. Genomic DNA from each subset was divided evenly over several immunoSEQ plates. TCRdb's copy holds only in-frame clones and misses some; the assay was immunoSEQ multiplex PCR. There are approximately 500,000 clones in the sample; approximately 79% occur only once, and roughly an eighth lies in the top ten. The sample consisted of PBMCs. The source of this sequence is a woman between 40 and 50 years old in good health. Some clones in this sample may be carry-over from other donors' samples.

CDR3 amino acids: CASSQDKLGEQFF. The DNA for the CDR3 is TGCGCCAGCAGCCAAGATAAACTGGGTGAGCAGTTCTTC. V gene TRBV4-1 combines with J gene TRBJ2-1, with D uncertain. There are 13 residues in the CDR3. Trimming cost V 0 bases and J 9 bases, with 9 bases left between them. Per the germline V gene, CDR1 is MGHRA and CDR2 is YSYEKL.